This T cell receptor beta chain is from a study of blood T cell repertoires in COVID-19. Trimming stripped 5 bases from V and 4 bases from J, with 15 bases between. Germline assignment: CDR1 MNHEY and CDR2 SVGAGI. This CDR3 contains 15 residues. The table came from immunoSEQ multiplex PCR; TCRdb's copy has only in-frame clones and leaves some out. The table shows roughly 160,000 clones, with 82% occurring only once. The chain joins TRBV6-5 to TRBJ1-5, with a weak D call TRBD1 (6 bases). The TCR sequence derives from a man aged 55 to 70 who had recovered from COVID-19. What was sequenced was PBMCs or T cells enriched from blood (not recorded which). CDR3 nucleotides: TGTGCCAGCAGTCCTCAGGGGAACTTAAATCAGCCCCAGCATTTT. Translation: CASSPQGNLNQPQHF.